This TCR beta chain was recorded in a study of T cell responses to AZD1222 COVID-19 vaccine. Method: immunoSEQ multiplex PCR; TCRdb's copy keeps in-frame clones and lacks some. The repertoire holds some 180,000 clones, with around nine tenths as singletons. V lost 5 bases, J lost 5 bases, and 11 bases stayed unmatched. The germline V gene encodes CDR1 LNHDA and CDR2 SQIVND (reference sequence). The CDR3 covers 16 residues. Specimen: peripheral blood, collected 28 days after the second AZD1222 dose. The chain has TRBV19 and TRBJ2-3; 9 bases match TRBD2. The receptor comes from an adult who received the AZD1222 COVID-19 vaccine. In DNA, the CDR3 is TGTGCCAGTAGTGCCCTTAGCGGGGGTAAGGAAGATACGCAGTATTTT. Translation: CASSALSGGKEDTQYF.